The rows below give T cell receptor beta chains drawn from one sample of a study of T cells in Graves' hyperthyroidism and ophthalmopathy. Each CDR3 protein is one row after TCRdb ran MiXCR on the multiplex PCR reads. The table shows some 650,000 distinct CDR3 sequences, with around 16% occurring only once. Sample: blood. These receptors originate from a woman between 40 and 55 years old with Graves' ophthalmopathy. Each CDR3 is given with its conserved first and last residue. D genes are given only for firm matches. Expanded clones get a size class; other rows say once, few or many, or leave the size out.

d_call clone_size j_call v_call cdr3_aa cdr3_nt
TRBD2 many TRBJ2-1 TRBV20-1 CSARARTSGSYNEQFF TGCAGTGCTAGAGCTCGGACTAGCGGGAGTTATAATGAGCAGTTCTTC
NA NA TRBJ1-1 TRBV18 CASSPGGATTEGEAFF TGTGCCAGCTCACCAGGGGGGGCGACGACTGAGGGTGAAGCTTTCTTT
NA many TRBJ2-5 TRBV3-1 CASSPPKGPETQYF TGTGCCAGCAGCCCGCCGAAGGGGCCGGAGACCCAGTACTTC
NA many TRBJ1-3 TRBV28 CASSLMGVPVTIYF TGTGCCAGCTCCCTCATGGGGGTCCCGGTCACCATATATTTT
TRBD1 few TRBJ2-7 TRBV2 CASTTGVPWGEQYF TGTGCCAGCACCACAGGGGTACCCTGGGGCGAGCAGTACTTC
TRBD2 NA TRBJ2-5 TRBV27 CASSTGLLARETQYF TGTGCCAGCAGTACAGGTCTACTAGCGCGTGAGACCCAGTACTTC
NA many TRBJ1-1 TRBV30 CAWEKGQNMNTEAFF TGTGCCTGGGAGAAGGGGCAGAACATGAACACTGAAGCTTTCTTT
NA few TRBJ2-5 TRBV5-1 CASSLGGVGVETQYF TGCGCCAGCAGCTTGGGCGGGGTAGGGGTCGAGACCCAGTACTTC
NA NA TRBJ2-3 TRBV6-1 CASRRRGLTDTQYF TGTGCCAGCCGTCGGAGGGGACTCACAGATACGCAGTATTTT
TRBD1 few TRBJ2-5 TRBV4-1 CASSLTGSAVETQYF TGCGCCAGCAGCCTGACAGGGAGTGCGGTGGAGACCCAGTACTTC
NA few TRBJ1-1 TRBV2 CASSGDRLGVSAGAFF TGTGCCAGCAGTGGGGATAGGCTGGGGGTTAGCGCTGGAGCTTTCTTT
NA few TRBJ1-1 TRBV30 CAWRGGLNTEAFF TGTGCCTGGAGGGGGGGCTTAAACACTGAAGCTTTCTTT
NA many TRBJ1-1 TRBV5-1 CASSSLSGVGTEAFF TGCGCCAGCAGCTCTTTATCAGGGGTGGGCACTGAAGCTTTCTTT